This TCR beta chain originates from a study of breast tumors, draining lymph nodes, adjacent tissues. Study-wide findings and caveats: The data were judged consistent with most tumor T cells coming from lymph node and expanding in tumor. Tumors had less TCR diversity than lymph nodes, more than nontumor tissue.

TCRdb reprocessed the multiplex PCR reads with MiXCR, giving one entry per CDR3 protein. The table shows about 300,000 distinct CDR3 sequences, with 30% occurring only once. On this clonotype: The antigen is unknown.

The V and J ends lost 6 bases and 0 bases respectively, with 17 bases between them. This CDR3 is built from 15 residues. In germline, CDR1 is DFQATT, CDR2 SNEGSKA (reference sequence). The lymph nodes were axillary draining lymph nodes from breast cancer patients. The chain joins TRBV20-1 to TRBJ1-1, with unresolved D. This TCR was recovered from a female donor with breast cancer. Some clones in this sample may be carry-over from other donors' samples. Sequencing was performed on axillary lymph node tissue. The CDR3 nucleotides are TGCAGTGCGCCGTCATCTTTCCCTATGAACACTGAAGCTTTCTTT. This encodes CSAPSSFPMNTEAFF.